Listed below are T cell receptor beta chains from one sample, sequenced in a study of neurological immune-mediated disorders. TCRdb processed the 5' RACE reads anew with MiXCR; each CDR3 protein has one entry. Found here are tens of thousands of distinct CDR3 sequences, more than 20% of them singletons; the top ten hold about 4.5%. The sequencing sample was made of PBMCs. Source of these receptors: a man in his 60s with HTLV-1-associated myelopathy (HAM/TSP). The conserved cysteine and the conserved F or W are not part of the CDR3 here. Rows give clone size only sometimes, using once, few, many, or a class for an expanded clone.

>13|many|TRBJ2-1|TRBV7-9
ASSIGASGGNEQF
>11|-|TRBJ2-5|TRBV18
ASSRGLQETQY
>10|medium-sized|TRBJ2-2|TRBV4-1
ASSPNTGELF
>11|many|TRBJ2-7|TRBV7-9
ASSSDGDYEQY
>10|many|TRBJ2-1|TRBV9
ASSTTSYEQF
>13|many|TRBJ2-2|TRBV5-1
ASSARQDGTGELF
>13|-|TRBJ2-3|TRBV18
ASSPYTGESDTQY
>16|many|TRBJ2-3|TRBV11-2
ASSAGTGGTSFADTQY
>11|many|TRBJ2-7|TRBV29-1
SVQLSGSGEQY
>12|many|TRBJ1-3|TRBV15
ATSRDPGGNTIY
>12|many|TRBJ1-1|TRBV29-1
SVSSGPANTEAF
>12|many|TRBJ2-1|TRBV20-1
TPKESGRLNEQF
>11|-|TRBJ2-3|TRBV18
ASSPGQTDTQY
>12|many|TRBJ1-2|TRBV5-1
ASSSDRGGYGYT